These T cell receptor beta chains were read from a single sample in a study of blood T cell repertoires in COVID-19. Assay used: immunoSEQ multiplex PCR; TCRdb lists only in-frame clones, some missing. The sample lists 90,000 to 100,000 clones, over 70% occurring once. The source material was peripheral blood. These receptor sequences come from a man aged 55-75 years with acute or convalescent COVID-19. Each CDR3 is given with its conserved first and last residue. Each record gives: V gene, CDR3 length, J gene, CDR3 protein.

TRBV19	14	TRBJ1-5	CASTGDGSNQPQHF
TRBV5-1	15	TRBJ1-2	CASSFSGDTNYGYTF
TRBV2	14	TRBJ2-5	CASSTRGGEETQYF
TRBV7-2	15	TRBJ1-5	CASSLAGGLIQPQHF
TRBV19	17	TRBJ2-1	CASSVRRPGTGNGEQFF
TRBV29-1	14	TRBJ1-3	CSVGGQGGGNTIYF
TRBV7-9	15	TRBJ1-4	CASSLATGLGGKLFF
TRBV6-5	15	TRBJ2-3	CASTPPGLRTDTQYF
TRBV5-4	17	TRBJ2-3	CASSLKLSGGPTDTQYF
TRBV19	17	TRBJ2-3	CASSVGTSGRLTDTQYF
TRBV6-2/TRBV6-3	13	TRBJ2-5	CASSTQGMGTQYF
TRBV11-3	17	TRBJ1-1	CASSPGQGKGRNTEAFF
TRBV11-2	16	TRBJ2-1	CASSPLRDAYNNEQFF
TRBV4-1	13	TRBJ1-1	CASSQDLAREAFF
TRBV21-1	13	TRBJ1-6	CASKTGSHSPLHF
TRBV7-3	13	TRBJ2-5	CASSWDNQETQYF
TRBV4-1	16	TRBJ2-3	CASSQISGAYTDTQYF
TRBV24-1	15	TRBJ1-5	CATSDWTGSNQPQHF
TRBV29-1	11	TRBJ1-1	CSVDGGGPAFF
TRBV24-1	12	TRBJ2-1	CATSERDNEQFF
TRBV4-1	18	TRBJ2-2	CASSQETSGRAPGGELFF
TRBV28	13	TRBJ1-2	CASSHDRSYGYTF
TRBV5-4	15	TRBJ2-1	CASSLVAASYNEQFF
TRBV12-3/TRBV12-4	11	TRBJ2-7	CASSPSYEQYF
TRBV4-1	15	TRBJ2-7	CASSWGQGANYEQYF
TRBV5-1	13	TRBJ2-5	CASRVAAVGTQYF
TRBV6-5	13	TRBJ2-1	CASIGRGVTEQFF
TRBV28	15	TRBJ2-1	CASSFSGSPYNEQFF
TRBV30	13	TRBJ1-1	CAWSVGGGTEAFF
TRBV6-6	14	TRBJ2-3	CASSSHRSTDTQYF
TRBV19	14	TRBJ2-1	CASSKTGGQYEQFF
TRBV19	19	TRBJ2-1	CASSMRGLAAPSSYNEQFF
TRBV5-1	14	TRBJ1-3	CASSLRGLGNTIYF
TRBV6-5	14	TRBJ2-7	CASRSAGTPGEQYF
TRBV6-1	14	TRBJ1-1	CASISRRGFSEAFF
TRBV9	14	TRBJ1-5	CASSRTASNQPQHF
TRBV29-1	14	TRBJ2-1	CSVDSRLAGPEKFF
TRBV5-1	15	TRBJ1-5	CASSLGQGEYQPQHF
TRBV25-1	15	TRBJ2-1	CASSEPGSSYNEQFF
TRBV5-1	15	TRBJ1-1	CASSQGGQMNTEAFF
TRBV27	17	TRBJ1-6	CASSLRQGSSYNSPLHF
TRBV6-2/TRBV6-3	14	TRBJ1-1	CASSTTGGRTEAFF
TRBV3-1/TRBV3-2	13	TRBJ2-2	CASSPTRSGELFF
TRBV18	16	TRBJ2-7	CASSPTSGGPHYEQYF